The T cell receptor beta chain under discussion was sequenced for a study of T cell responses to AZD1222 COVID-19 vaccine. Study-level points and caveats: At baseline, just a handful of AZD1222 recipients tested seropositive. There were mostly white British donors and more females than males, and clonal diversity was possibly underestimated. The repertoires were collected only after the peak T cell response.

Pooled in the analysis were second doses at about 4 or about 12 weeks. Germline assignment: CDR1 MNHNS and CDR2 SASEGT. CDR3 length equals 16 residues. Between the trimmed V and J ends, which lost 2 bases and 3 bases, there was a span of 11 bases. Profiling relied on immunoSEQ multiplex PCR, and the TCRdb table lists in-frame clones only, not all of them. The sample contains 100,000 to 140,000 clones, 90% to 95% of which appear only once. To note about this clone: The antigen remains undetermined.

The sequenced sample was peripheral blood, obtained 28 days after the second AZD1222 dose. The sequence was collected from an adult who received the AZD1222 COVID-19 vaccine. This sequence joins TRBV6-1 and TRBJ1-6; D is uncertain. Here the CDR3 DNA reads TGTGCCAGCAGTGAAAGGGCAATTCACTATAATTCACCCCTCCACTTT. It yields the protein CASSERAIHYNSPLHF.